Presented here are 14 T cell receptor beta chains from one specimen sequenced in a study of CD8+ T cells in alopecia areata. It was cDNA, reverse transcribed from extracted RNA, that served as the sequencing template. Sequencing was performed with immunoSEQ multiplex PCR; in TCRdb, only in-frame clones are kept and a portion is missing. Observed in the sample are more than 90,000 clones, none of them singletons. Source material: lesional skin. Receptors were obtained from a C3H/HeJ mouse with alopecia areata. Strain haplotype at MHC: H2-k.

This clone was recorded a few times. Gene names are the mouse ones. The CDR3 extends 4 residues past the end of the read, so its final part is completed from the germline J gene. The chain couples TRBV14 to TRBJ1-1; 7 bases are a match to TRBD1. The CDR3 consists of 13 residues. The V gene end was trimmed by 4 bases and the J gene end by 1 base; junction bases not matched to a gene: 1. Per the germline V gene, CDR1 is SGHDT and CDR2 is FRDEAV. The sequenced part of the CDR3 DNA is TGTGCCAGCAGTGGGGACAGAAACACA. It codes for CASSGDRNT. The whole CDR3 protein is CASSGDRNTEVFF.

This clone was seen more than once but under ten times. Gene names denote mouse genes. CDR3 bases read: TGTGCCTGGAGCCCTCTGACTGGGGGGGCAGAA. Translated: CAWSPLTGGAE. The complete CDR3 protein is CAWSPLTGGAETLYF. The J gene is TRBJ2-3, the V gene TRBV31; 10 nucleotides line up with TRBD2. The read halts 4 residues ahead of the CDR3 end, with the missing end drawn from the germline J gene. The V and J ends lost 3 bases and 3 bases, in that order; junction bases with no gene match: 6. Looked up from germline, CDR1 is GKSSPN and CDR2 is SITVG. The length of the CDR3 is 15 residues.

On this clone: At residue 13, the TCRdb amino acid sequence and the translated nucleotide sequence differ, so the protein here is the DNA translation. Genes and germline are mouse. Coverage ceases 3 residues before the CDR3 finishes, and the germline J gene fills in the end. The J gene is TRBJ1-6, the V gene TRBV1; 7 bases match TRBD1. TRBJ1-6 is designated an ORF whose function remains uncertain. The CDR3 is 16 amino acids. The V gene end was trimmed by 4 bases and the J gene end by 0 bases; junction bases not matched to a gene: 3. CDR1 is NSQYPW, CDR2 LRSPGD, per germline (reference sequence). The DNA read from the CDR3 is TGCACCTGCAGTGGGGACAGAAATTCCTATAATTCGCCC. Its protein product is CTCSGDRNSYNSP. The whole CDR3 sequence reads CTCSGDRNSYNSPLYF.

On this clone: At residue 13, the TCRdb protein and translated DNA are inconsistent; the protein given comes from the DNA. The germline and genes are mouse ones. The read finishes 3 residues shy of the CDR3 end, and the germline J gene is used to complete it. This sequence joins TRBV1 and TRBJ1-3; 9 nucleotides align to TRBD1. The CDR3 loop spans 16 amino acids. Looked up from germline, CDR1 is NSQYPW and CDR2 is LRSPGD (reference sequence). CDR3 in amino acids: CTCSAKRDRAGHTLYF. CDR3 DNA (partial): TGCACCTGCAGTGCAAAGAGGGACAGGGCTGGACATACG.

This clone came up a few times. Any gene name here is a mouse gene name. The read finishes 4 residues shy of the CDR3 end, and the germline J gene is used to complete it. The chain links TRBV13-1 to TRBJ2-1, with a weak D call TRBD1 (5 bases). Trimming removed 2 bases at V and 3 bases at J, with 12 bases between. The CDR3 is 15 residues long. CDR1 is NSHNY, CDR2 SYGAGN, per germline. CDR3 protein: CASSEAREGYAEQFF. The covered CDR3 bases are TGTGCCAGCAGTGAGGCCAGGGAAGGCTATGCT.

This clone was picked up many times. Germline and genes here are mouse. Coverage ceases 4 residues before the CDR3 finishes, and the germline J gene fills in the end. The rearrangement joins TRBV1 to TRBJ2-7, with TRBD1 matching over 7 bases. The CDR3 is 16 amino acids. Losses at the gene ends were 0 bases for V and 2 bases for J; bases not matched to a gene: 7. CDR1 is NSQYPW, CDR2 LRSPGD, per germline (reference sequence). Incomplete CDR3 DNA: TGCACCTGCAGTGCAGATCCACCGGGACAGACCTAT. Its protein is CTCSADPPGQTY. The entire CDR3 protein reads CTCSADPPGQTYEQYF.

Only a few counts were recorded for this clone. Mouse germline and gene names are used. The sequenced fragment ends 4 residues before the CDR3 boundary, so the rest is inferred from the germline J gene. This chain connects TRBV13-1 to TRBJ1-4, with 9 bases identical to TRBD1. With 6 bases clipped from V and 0 bases from J, the junction kept 6 bases outside the gene matches. Germline assignment: CDR1 NSHNY and CDR2 SYGAGN. This CDR3 is built from 16 residues. CDR3 in amino acids: CASKSTGGISNERLFF. The covered CDR3 bases are TGTGCCAGCAAGTCGACAGGGGGAATTTCCAACGAA.

This clone appeared a few times. Gene names refer to mouse genes. The sequence runs out 4 residues before the end of the CDR3; the remainder is reconstructed from the germline J gene. The chain carries TRBV1 and TRBJ2-1, with D possibly TRBD2 on 6 matching bases. CDR1 and CDR2 from the germline V gene are NSQYPW and LRSPGD (reference sequence). V lost 5 bases and J lost 6, with 11 bases in between. CDR3 length: 13 residues. The CDR3 sequence is CTCSPRDFAEQFF. The part of the CDR3 DNA that was read is TGCACCTGCAGTCCCCGGGACTTTGCT.

This clone was counted only a few times. TCRdb's protein does not match the DNA translation at residue 13; the protein provided is translated from the DNA. All gene names here are mouse names. The read gets to within 3 residues of the CDR3 end, and the germline J gene fills in the rest. The rearrangement joins TRBV5 to TRBJ1-3, with D tentatively TRBD1 (6 bases). There are 16 residues in the CDR3. Germline V gives CDR1 LGHNA, CDR2 YNLKQL (reference sequence). V shed 3 bases and J shed 0 bases, with 12 bases lying between them. The CDR3 loop reads CASSHGTKISGNTLYF. Incomplete CDR3 DNA: TGTGCCAGCAGCCATGGGACAAAAATTTCTGGAAATACG.

The sample holds a few counts of this clone. The genes are named according to mouse. The read is 4 residues too short to cover the CDR3 end, so that end is filled in from the germline J gene. This sequence joins TRBV19 and TRBJ2-2, with 11 bases identical to TRBD2. CDR1 and CDR2 (germline): FNHDT, SITEND (reference sequence). V trimming: 1 base; J trimming: 6 bases; junction bases outside the gene matches: 2. The CDR3 spans 15 residues. CDR3 DNA, as far as it was read: TGTGCCAGCAGTATAAACTGGGGGGGCGCCGGG. It specifies CASSINWGGAG. The CDR3, in full, reads CASSINWGGAGQLYF.

As to this clone: Here the gene names and germline are mouse. With the read ending 4 residues before the CDR3 end, the germline J gene is used to fill in that end. V is TRBV13-2 and J is TRBJ1-2; D is uncertain. V was shortened by 2 bases and J by 0 bases, with 5 bases between the two germline ends. Germline V gives CDR1 NNHNN, CDR2 SYGAGS (reference sequence). This CDR3 region has 13 residues. CDR3 bases read: TGTGCCAGCGGTGACACCTCAAACTCC. The encoded protein is CASGDTSNS. Given in full, the CDR3 is CASGDTSNSDYTF.

This clone was counted only a few times. The germline and genes are mouse ones. The CDR3 extends 4 residues past the end of the read, so its final part is completed from the germline J gene. This chain links TRBV13-2 with TRBJ2-5; D call uncertain. The CDR3 is made up of 14 amino acids. The V gene lost 1 base and the J gene lost 1 base, with 7 bases spanning the gap. CDR1 and CDR2 (germline): NNHNN, SYGAGS (reference sequence). The covered CDR3 bases are TGTGCCAGCGGTGATTTTCAGTACCAAGAC. Amino acids: CASGDFQYQD. The complete CDR3 protein is CASGDFQYQDTQYF.

This clone appeared a few times. Gene names denote mouse genes. The read terminates 4 residues ahead of where the CDR3 ends, so the germline J gene completes it. This sequence joins TRBV1 and TRBJ2-3, with D perhaps TRBD1 (5 bases). Trimming left V 5 bases short and J 0 bases short, with 9 bases between. This CDR3 is 14 amino acids long. Germline assignment: CDR1 NSQYPW and CDR2 LRSPGD (reference sequence). The part of the CDR3 DNA that was read is TGCACCTGCAGTAGGACAATTAGTGCAGAA. Amino acid sequence: CTCSRTISAE. The whole CDR3 sequence is CTCSRTISAETLYF.

This clone was seen only a few times. At residue 14, TCRdb's protein disagrees with the DNA translation; the protein shown here derives from the DNA. Mouse gene names apply. The CDR3 is cut off 3 residues early in the read; its end comes from the germline J gene. The chain joins TRBV19 to TRBJ1-3, with 9 positions matching TRBD1. V lost 1 base to trimming and J lost 0 bases; unmatched junction nucleotides: 5. The CDR3 has 17 amino acids. Germline V lookup: CDR1 FNHDT, CDR2 SITEND (reference sequence). The CDR3 DNA, read in part, is TGTGCCAGCAGTATAACGACAGGGGGATATTCTGGAAATACG. Residues: CASSITTGGYSGNT. The complete CDR3 protein is CASSITTGGYSGNTLYF.